These T cell receptor beta chains were read from a single sample in a study of blood T cells in healthy people across ages. Each CDR3 protein gets one entry after TCRdb re-called the 5' RACE reads with MiXCR. This sample has roughly 1,700,000 distinct CDR3 sequences; under 30% occur once, and the top ten carry 7.7%. Sequencing input: blood. The receptors here all came from a woman in her 30s in good health. The CDR3 runs from the conserved cysteine through the conserved F or W. D genes are given only for firm matches. The size of a clone is reported for some rows only, either as once, few or many, or as a class for expanded clones.

D gene: TRBD1; clone size: .; CDR3 length: 15; V gene: TRBV5-1; J gene: TRBJ1-2; CDR3 DNA: TGCGCCAGCAGCCCGGGACAGGGAACACGCTATGGCTACACCTTC; CDR3 protein: CASSPGQGTRYGYTF
D gene: .; clone size: .; CDR3 length: 16; V gene: TRBV2; J gene: TRBJ2-7; CDR3 DNA: TGTGCCAGCAGTGACCCGGGACTCAACTCCTACAATGAGCAGTACTTC; CDR3 protein: CASSDPGLNSYNEQYF
D gene: .; clone size: .; CDR3 length: 15; V gene: TRBV18; J gene: TRBJ2-3; CDR3 DNA: TGTGCCAGCTCACCGGGGGTTAGAGTGACAGATACGCAGTATTTT; CDR3 protein: CASSPGVRVTDTQYF
D gene: TRBD2; clone size: many; CDR3 length: 15; V gene: TRBV10-3; J gene: TRBJ2-7; CDR3 DNA: TGTGCCATCGGGGCTAGCGGCCACCGCTCCTACGAGCAGTACTTC; CDR3 protein: CAIGASGHRSYEQYF
D gene: .; clone size: few; CDR3 length: 15; V gene: TRBV7-2; J gene: TRBJ2-5; CDR3 DNA: TGTGCCAGCAGCCTCACCAGGACAGAGACGGAGACCCAGTACTTC; CDR3 protein: CASSLTRTETETQYF
D gene: .; clone size: .; CDR3 length: 14; V gene: TRBV6-6; J gene: TRBJ2-3; CDR3 DNA: TGTGCCAGCAGTTACATGGACCGGCAAGATACGCAGTATTTT; CDR3 protein: CASSYMDRQDTQYF
D gene: .; clone size: few; CDR3 length: 14; V gene: TRBV18; J gene: TRBJ2-3; CDR3 DNA: TGTGCCAGCTCACCCAAGTCGGACACAGATACGCAGTATTTT; CDR3 protein: CASSPKSDTDTQYF
D gene: TRBD2; clone size: few; CDR3 length: 11; V gene: TRBV20-1; J gene: TRBJ2-2; CDR3 DNA: TGCATCGGACTAGCAGGCGGGGAGCTGTTTTTT; CDR3 protein: CIGLAGGELFF
D gene: .; clone size: .; CDR3 length: 14; V gene: TRBV7-9; J gene: TRBJ2-1; CDR3 DNA: TGTGCCAGCAGCTTAGTAGGGCGACTCAGGGAGCAGTTCTTC; CDR3 protein: CASSLVGRLREQFF
D gene: .; clone size: .; CDR3 length: 15; V gene: TRBV20-1; J gene: TRBJ1-4; CDR3 DNA: TGCAGTGCTAGGTTCCCTGGGGCAGGCAGAGAAAAACTGTTTTTT; CDR3 protein: CSARFPGAGREKLFF
D gene: .; clone size: once; CDR3 length: 17; V gene: TRBV6-5; J gene: TRBJ1-1; CDR3 DNA: TGTGCCAGCAGTTACTCATGGACACGGATGATGAACACTGAAGCTTTCTTT; CDR3 protein: CASSYSWTRMMNTEAFF
D gene: .; clone size: few; CDR3 length: 15; V gene: TRBV7-9; J gene: TRBJ2-5; CDR3 DNA: TGTGCCAGCAGCTTGGTGGGCTCGATCCAAGAGACCCAGTACTTC; CDR3 protein: CASSLVGSIQETQYF
D gene: TRBD2; clone size: .; CDR3 length: 15; V gene: TRBV7-9; J gene: TRBJ2-5; CDR3 DNA: TGTGCCAGCAGCGTTAGCGGGACGCTCCAAGAGACCCAGTACTTC; CDR3 protein: CASSVSGTLQETQYF
D gene: TRBD1; clone size: .; CDR3 length: 19; V gene: TRBV4-2; J gene: TRBJ1-2; CDR3 DNA: TGTGCCAGCAGCCATCTCATGTTCGGACAGGATTTAGGGTACTATGGCTACACCTTC; CDR3 protein: CASSHLMFGQDLGYYGYTF
D gene: .; clone size: .; CDR3 length: 12; V gene: TRBV20-1; J gene: TRBJ1-1; CDR3 DNA: TGCAGCAAAAAGACACCCAACACTGAAGCTTTCTTT; CDR3 protein: CSKKTPNTEAFF
D gene: TRBD2; clone size: .; CDR3 length: 13; V gene: TRBV7-2; J gene: TRBJ2-7; CDR3 DNA: TGTGCCAGCAGCTTAGAAACTAGCGACGAGCAGTACTTC; CDR3 protein: CASSLETSDEQYF
D gene: .; clone size: .; CDR3 length: 13; V gene: TRBV20-1; J gene: TRBJ2-7; CDR3 DNA: TGCAGTGCCAGAATTAACAGGCCCTACGAGCAGTACTTC; CDR3 protein: CSARINRPYEQYF
D gene: TRBD2; clone size: few; CDR3 length: 16; V gene: TRBV5-1; J gene: TRBJ2-1; CDR3 DNA: TGCGCCAGCAGCTTAGGCGGGGGGGACCCCTACAATGAGCAGTTCTTC; CDR3 protein: CASSLGGGDPYNEQFF
D gene: .; clone size: .; CDR3 length: 17; V gene: TRBV7-2; J gene: TRBJ2-1; CDR3 DNA: TGTGCCAGCAGCTCCCAGGGCCTTATCCTTGGAGTGAGTGAGCAGTTCTTC; CDR3 protein: CASSSQGLILGVSEQFF
D gene: .; clone size: .; CDR3 length: 13; V gene: TRBV7-9; J gene: TRBJ1-1; CDR3 DNA: TGTGCCAGCAGCGAACGTAGGGGGACTGAAGCTTTCTTT; CDR3 protein: CASSERRGTEAFF
D gene: TRBD1; clone size: few; CDR3 length: 15; V gene: TRBV30; J gene: TRBJ2-7; CDR3 DNA: TGTGCCTGGAGTATCGGACAGGGCAGGGCGAGCGAGCAGTACTTC; CDR3 protein: CAWSIGQGRASEQYF
D gene: TRBD1; clone size: few; CDR3 length: 15; V gene: TRBV5-1; J gene: TRBJ1-6; CDR3 DNA: TGCGCCAGCAGCTTGGTGGACAGGGGCGATTCACCCCTCCACTTT; CDR3 protein: CASSLVDRGDSPLHF
D gene: .; clone size: .; CDR3 length: 18; V gene: TRBV30; J gene: TRBJ2-3; CDR3 DNA: TGTGCCTGGAGTACTTATACAACGGGGTGGGGCGACACAGATACGCAGTATTTT; CDR3 protein: CAWSTYTTGWGDTDTQYF
D gene: TRBD2; clone size: few; CDR3 length: 18; V gene: TRBV19; J gene: TRBJ2-1; CDR3 DNA: TGTGCCAGTAGTATCGGACTTAGCGGGTTCGTCTCCTACAATGAGCAGTTCTTC; CDR3 protein: CASSIGLSGFVSYNEQFF
D gene: .; clone size: few; CDR3 length: 13; V gene: TRBV7-2; J gene: TRBJ2-3; CDR3 DNA: TGTGCCAGCGGAGGGAGGTTAACAGATACGCAGTATTTT; CDR3 protein: CASGGRLTDTQYF
D gene: TRBD1; clone size: .; CDR3 length: 14; V gene: TRBV30; J gene: TRBJ1-2; CDR3 DNA: TGTGCCTGGAGTTCTGGACAGGGTAGTGTTGGCTACACCTTC; CDR3 protein: CAWSSGQGSVGYTF
D gene: TRBD1; clone size: .; CDR3 length: 13; V gene: TRBV4-1; J gene: TRBJ1-6; CDR3 DNA: TGCGCCAGCGGCACTCAGGGGGATTCACCCCTCCACTTT; CDR3 protein: CASGTQGDSPLHF
D gene: .; clone size: few; CDR3 length: 14; V gene: TRBV10-3; J gene: TRBJ2-7; CDR3 DNA: TGTGCCATCAGTGAGTCGGGCGACCTCTACGAGCAGTACTTC; CDR3 protein: CAISESGDLYEQYF
D gene: .; clone size: few; CDR3 length: 15; V gene: TRBV29-1; J gene: TRBJ2-6; CDR3 DNA: TGCAGCGTTCAGGGGACCTTCTCTAGGGCCAACGTCCTGACTTTC; CDR3 protein: CSVQGTFSRANVLTF
D gene: .; clone size: few; CDR3 length: 14; V gene: TRBV6-6; J gene: TRBJ2-2; CDR3 DNA: TGTGCCAGCAGTATCCTATTGTCGGCCGGGGAGCTGTTTTTT; CDR3 protein: CASSILLSAGELFF
D gene: .; clone size: .; CDR3 length: 15; V gene: TRBV5-1; J gene: TRBJ2-1; CDR3 DNA: TGCGCCAGCAGCTTGGTTCAGGGTTGGCTCAGTGAGCAGTTCTTC; CDR3 protein: CASSLVQGWLSEQFF
D gene: .; clone size: few; CDR3 length: 13; V gene: TRBV5-1; J gene: TRBJ2-5; CDR3 DNA: TGCGCCAGCAGCTCGGGGTGGACTGGGGAGCAGTACTTC; CDR3 protein: CASSSGWTGEQYF
D gene: TRBD1; clone size: few; CDR3 length: 16; V gene: TRBV4-1; J gene: TRBJ2-7; CDR3 DNA: TGCGCCAGCAGCCCCCCACGAGGACAGGGAGTGTACGAGCAGTACTTC; CDR3 protein: CASSPPRGQGVYEQYF
D gene: TRBD2; clone size: .; CDR3 length: 15; V gene: TRBV20-1; J gene: TRBJ2-2; CDR3 DNA: TGCAGTGCTCCGCATGGAAGCGGGATCACCGGGGAGCTGTTTTTT; CDR3 protein: CSAPHGSGITGELFF
D gene: .; clone size: .; CDR3 length: 14; V gene: TRBV6-6; J gene: TRBJ2-1; CDR3 DNA: TGTGCCAGCAGTTCAAGGAGGAGCCACAATGAGCAGTTCTTC; CDR3 protein: CASSSRRSHNEQFF
D gene: TRBD2; clone size: .; CDR3 length: 15; V gene: TRBV29-1; J gene: TRBJ2-2; CDR3 DNA: TGCAGCGTTGAAGATCGGGAGGGCCCTTCCGGGGAGCTGTTTTTT; CDR3 protein: CSVEDREGPSGELFF
D gene: .; clone size: .; CDR3 length: 14; V gene: TRBV5-1; J gene: TRBJ2-5; CDR3 DNA: TGCGCCAGCAGCTTGGTAGTCGAGACTGCGGGGCAGTACTTC; CDR3 protein: CASSLVVETAGQYF
D gene: TRBD1; clone size: few; CDR3 length: 16; V gene: TRBV29-1; J gene: TRBJ1-5; CDR3 DNA: TGCAGCGCTCACGAACAGGGGCCGGATAGCAATCAGCCCCAGCATTTT; CDR3 protein: CSAHEQGPDSNQPQHF
D gene: .; clone size: many; CDR3 length: 11; V gene: TRBV7-2; J gene: TRBJ2-1; CDR3 DNA: TGTGCCAGCAGCAGTCTCGGTGAGCAGTTCTTC; CDR3 protein: CASSSLGEQFF
D gene: TRBD1; clone size: few; CDR3 length: 15; V gene: TRBV12-3/TRBV12-4; J gene: TRBJ2-7; CDR3 DNA: TGTGCCAGCAGTTTAAGCGCAGGGGGCTTAGAGGAGCAGTACTTC; CDR3 protein: CASSLSAGGLEEQYF
D gene: .; clone size: .; CDR3 length: 14; V gene: TRBV2; J gene: TRBJ2-7; CDR3 DNA: TGTGCCAGCAGTGTAGATCCGGCGGACTACGAGCAGTACTTC; CDR3 protein: CASSVDPADYEQYF
D gene: TRBD2; clone size: .; CDR3 length: 16; V gene: TRBV20-1; J gene: TRBJ2-2; CDR3 DNA: TGCAGTGCAGAGACTAGCGGGGGGGTAGACACCGGGGAGCTGTTTTTT; CDR3 protein: CSAETSGGVDTGELFF
D gene: .; clone size: many; CDR3 length: 14; V gene: TRBV28; J gene: TRBJ2-4; CDR3 DNA: TGTGCCAGTGGGGCTAAGCTAGCCAAAAACATTCAGTACTTC; CDR3 protein: CASGAKLAKNIQYF
D gene: .; clone size: .; CDR3 length: 16; V gene: TRBV4-1; J gene: TRBJ2-3; CDR3 DNA: TGCGCCAGCAGCCAAGTCCCAAACTCCCTAAGCGATACGCAGTATTTT; CDR3 protein: CASSQVPNSLSDTQYF
D gene: .; clone size: .; CDR3 length: 14; V gene: TRBV18; J gene: TRBJ1-5; CDR3 DNA: TGTGCCAGCTCACCCGGACAGACCAATCAGCCCCAGCATTTT; CDR3 protein: CASSPGQTNQPQHF
D gene: TRBD1; clone size: few; CDR3 length: 13; V gene: TRBV6-5; J gene: TRBJ2-1; CDR3 DNA: TGTGCCAGCAATCGACAGGGGTACAATGAGCAGTTCTTC; CDR3 protein: CASNRQGYNEQFF
D gene: TRBD2; clone size: .; CDR3 length: 15; V gene: TRBV12-3/TRBV12-4; J gene: TRBJ2-3; CDR3 DNA: TGTGCCAGCAGTCAAAGCGGGGGGTACACAGATACGCGGTATTTT; CDR3 protein: CASSQSGGYTDTRYF
D gene: TRBD2; clone size: .; CDR3 length: 19; V gene: TRBV12-3/TRBV12-4; J gene: TRBJ2-3; CDR3 DNA: TGTGCCAGCAGCGACGGCGGGCTAGCGGGAGGTAACCCAACAGATACGCAGTATTTT; CDR3 protein: CASSDGGLAGGNPTDTQYF
D gene: .; clone size: .; CDR3 length: 12; V gene: TRBV14; J gene: TRBJ2-5; CDR3 DNA: TGTGCCAGCAGCCAAGTACACGAGACCCAGTACTTC; CDR3 protein: CASSQVHETQYF
D gene: TRBD2; clone size: few; CDR3 length: 14; V gene: TRBV7-2; J gene: TRBJ2-1; CDR3 DNA: TGTGCCAGCAGCTTCCAGCGGGGGGACCATGAGCAGTTCTTC; CDR3 protein: CASSFQRGDHEQFF
D gene: .; clone size: .; CDR3 length: 15; V gene: TRBV12-3/TRBV12-4; J gene: TRBJ1-2; CDR3 DNA: TGTGCCAGCAGTTTATCAGGCAGGGAAGGCCTGGGCTACACCTTC; CDR3 protein: CASSLSGREGLGYTF
D gene: .; clone size: few; CDR3 length: 13; V gene: TRBV27; J gene: TRBJ1-5; CDR3 DNA: TGTGCCAGCGGTTCTTCGGCGGGGTGGCCCCAGCATTTT; CDR3 protein: CASGSSAGWPQHF
D gene: .; clone size: few; CDR3 length: 14; V gene: TRBV6-5; J gene: TRBJ1-2; CDR3 DNA: TGTGCCAGCAGTCCCGGGCGGGGGGCACGAGGCTACACCTTC; CDR3 protein: CASSPGRGARGYTF
D gene: .; clone size: .; CDR3 length: 13; V gene: TRBV6-2/TRBV6-3; J gene: TRBJ1-1; CDR3 DNA: TGTGCCAGCAGTTACTCTGAGCGATACGGAGCTTTCTTT; CDR3 protein: CASSYSERYGAFF
D gene: TRBD1; clone size: .; CDR3 length: 15; V gene: TRBV12-3/TRBV12-4; J gene: TRBJ2-5; CDR3 DNA: TGTGCCAGCAGGTACTCGGGACAGGGTCAAGAGACCCAGTACTTC; CDR3 protein: CASRYSGQGQETQYF
D gene: .; clone size: many; CDR3 length: 15; V gene: TRBV4-3; J gene: TRBJ2-7; CDR3 DNA: TGCGCCAGCCCACCTTCCCTACTATCCCCTTACGAGCAGTACTTC; CDR3 protein: CASPPSLLSPYEQYF
D gene: .; clone size: .; CDR3 length: 11; V gene: TRBV20-1; J gene: TRBJ2-5; CDR3 DNA: TGCAGTGCTGTAGCCGGTGAGACCCAGTACTTC; CDR3 protein: CSAVAGETQYF
D gene: TRBD2; clone size: .; CDR3 length: 20; V gene: TRBV20-1; J gene: TRBJ2-4; CDR3 DNA: TGCAGTGCTAGAGCAATTACCGGGACTAGCGGGGGGGCCGCTCTAGACATTCAGTACTTC; CDR3 protein: CSARAITGTSGGAALDIQYF